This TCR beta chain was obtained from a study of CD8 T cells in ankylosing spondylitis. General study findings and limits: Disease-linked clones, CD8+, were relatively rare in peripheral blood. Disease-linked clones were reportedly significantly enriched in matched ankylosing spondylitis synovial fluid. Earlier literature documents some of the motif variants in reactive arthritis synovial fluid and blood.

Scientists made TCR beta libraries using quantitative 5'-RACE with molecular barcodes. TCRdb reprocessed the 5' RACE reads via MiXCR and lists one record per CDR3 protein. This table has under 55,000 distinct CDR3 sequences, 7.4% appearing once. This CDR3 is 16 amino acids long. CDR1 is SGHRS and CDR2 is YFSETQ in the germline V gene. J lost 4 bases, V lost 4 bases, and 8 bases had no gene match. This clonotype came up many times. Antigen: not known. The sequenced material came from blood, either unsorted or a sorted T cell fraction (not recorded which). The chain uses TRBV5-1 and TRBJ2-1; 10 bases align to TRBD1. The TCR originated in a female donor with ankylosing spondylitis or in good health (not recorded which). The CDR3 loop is CASSLAGTGVYNEQFF. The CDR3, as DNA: TGCGCCAGCAGCCTCGCCGGGACAGGGGTTTACAATGAGCAGTTCTTC.